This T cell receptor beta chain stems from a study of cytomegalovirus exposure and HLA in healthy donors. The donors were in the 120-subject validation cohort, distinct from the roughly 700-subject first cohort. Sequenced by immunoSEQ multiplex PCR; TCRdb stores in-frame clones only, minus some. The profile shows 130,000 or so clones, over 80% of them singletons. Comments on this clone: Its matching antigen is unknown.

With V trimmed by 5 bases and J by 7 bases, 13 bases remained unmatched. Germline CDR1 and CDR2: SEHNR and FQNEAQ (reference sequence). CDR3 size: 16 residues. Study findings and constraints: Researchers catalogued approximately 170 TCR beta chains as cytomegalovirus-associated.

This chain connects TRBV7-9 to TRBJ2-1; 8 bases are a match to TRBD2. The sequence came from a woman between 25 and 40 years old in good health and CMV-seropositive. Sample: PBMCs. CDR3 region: CASSPTGGGRINEQFF. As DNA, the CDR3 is TGTGCCAGCAGCCCTACCGGGGGGGGGCGAATTAATGAGCAGTTCTTC.